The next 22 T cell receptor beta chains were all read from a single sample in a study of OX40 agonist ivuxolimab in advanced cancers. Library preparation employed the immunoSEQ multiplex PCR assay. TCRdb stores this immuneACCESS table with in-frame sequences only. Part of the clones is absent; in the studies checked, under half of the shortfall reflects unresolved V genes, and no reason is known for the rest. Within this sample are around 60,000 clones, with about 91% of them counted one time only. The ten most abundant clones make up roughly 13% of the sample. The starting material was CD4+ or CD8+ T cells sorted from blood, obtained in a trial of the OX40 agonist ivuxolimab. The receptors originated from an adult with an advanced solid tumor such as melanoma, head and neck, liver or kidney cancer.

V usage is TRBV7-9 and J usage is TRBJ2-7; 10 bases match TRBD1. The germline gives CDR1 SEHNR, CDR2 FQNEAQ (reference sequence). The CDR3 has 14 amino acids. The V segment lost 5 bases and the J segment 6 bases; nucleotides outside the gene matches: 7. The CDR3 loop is CASSPRTGGGEQYF. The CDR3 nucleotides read TGTGCCAGCAGCCCAAGGACAGGGGGGGGCGAGCAGTACTTC.

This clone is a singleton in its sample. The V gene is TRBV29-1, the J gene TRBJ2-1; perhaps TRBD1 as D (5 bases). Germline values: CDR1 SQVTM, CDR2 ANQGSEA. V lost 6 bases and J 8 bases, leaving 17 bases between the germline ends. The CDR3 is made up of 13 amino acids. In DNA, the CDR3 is TGCAGCGTAGTAGGGGATTCGGTCTATGAGCAGTTCTTC. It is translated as CSVVGDSVYEQFF.

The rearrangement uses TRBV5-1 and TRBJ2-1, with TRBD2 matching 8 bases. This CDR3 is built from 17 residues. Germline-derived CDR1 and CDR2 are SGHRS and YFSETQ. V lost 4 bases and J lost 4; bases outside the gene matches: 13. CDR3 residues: CASSPKGAGDIYNEQFF. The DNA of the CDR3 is TGCGCCAGCAGCCCCAAGGGAGCGGGAGATATTTACAATGAGCAGTTCTTC.

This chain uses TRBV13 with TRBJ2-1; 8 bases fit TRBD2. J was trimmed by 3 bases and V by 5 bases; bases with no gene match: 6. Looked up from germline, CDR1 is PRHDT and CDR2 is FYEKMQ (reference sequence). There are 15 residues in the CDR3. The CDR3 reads CASSTTSGSYNEQFF. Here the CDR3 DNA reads TGTGCCAGCAGCACCACTAGCGGCAGCTACAATGAGCAGTTCTTC.

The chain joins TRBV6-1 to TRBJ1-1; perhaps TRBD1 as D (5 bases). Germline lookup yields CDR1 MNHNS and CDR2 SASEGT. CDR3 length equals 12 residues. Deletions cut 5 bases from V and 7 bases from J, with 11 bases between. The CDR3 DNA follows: TGTGCCAGCAGTTGGGGGGGGAGTGAAGCTTTCTTT. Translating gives CASSWGGSEAFF.

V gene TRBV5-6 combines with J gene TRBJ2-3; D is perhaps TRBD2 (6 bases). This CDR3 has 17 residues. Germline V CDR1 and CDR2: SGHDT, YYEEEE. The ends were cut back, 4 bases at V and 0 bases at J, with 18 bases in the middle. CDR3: CASSRGASAVSTDTQYF. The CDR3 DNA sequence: TGTGCCAGCAGCAGAGGGGCTAGCGCCGTTAGCACAGATACGCAGTATTTT.

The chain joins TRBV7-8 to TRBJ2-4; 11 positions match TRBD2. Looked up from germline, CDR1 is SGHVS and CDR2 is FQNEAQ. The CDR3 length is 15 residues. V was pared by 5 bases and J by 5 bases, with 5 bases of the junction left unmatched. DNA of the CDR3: TGTGCCAGCAGCCCTACTAGCGGGAGACAAAACATTCAGTACTTC. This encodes CASSPTSGRQNIQYF. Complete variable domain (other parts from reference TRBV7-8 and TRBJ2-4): GAGVSQSPRYKVAKRGQDVALRCDPISGHVSLFWYQQALGQGPEFLTYFQNEAQLDKSGLPSDRFFAERPEGSVSTLKIQRTQQEDSAVYLCASSPTSGRQNIQYFGAGTRLSVL.

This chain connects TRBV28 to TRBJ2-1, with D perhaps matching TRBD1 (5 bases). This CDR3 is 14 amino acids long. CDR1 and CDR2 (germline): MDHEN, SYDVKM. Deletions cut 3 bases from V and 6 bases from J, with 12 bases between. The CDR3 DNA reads TGTGCCAGCAGTTTTAGGGGTGCTGGCAATGAGCAGTTCTTC. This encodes CASSFRGAGNEQFF.

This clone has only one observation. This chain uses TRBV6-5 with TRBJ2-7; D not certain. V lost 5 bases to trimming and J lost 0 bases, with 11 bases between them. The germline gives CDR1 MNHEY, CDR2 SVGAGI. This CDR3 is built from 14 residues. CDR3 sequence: CASSPLPDSYEQYF. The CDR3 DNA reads TGTGCCAGCAGTCCCCTACCGGACTCCTACGAGCAGTACTTC.

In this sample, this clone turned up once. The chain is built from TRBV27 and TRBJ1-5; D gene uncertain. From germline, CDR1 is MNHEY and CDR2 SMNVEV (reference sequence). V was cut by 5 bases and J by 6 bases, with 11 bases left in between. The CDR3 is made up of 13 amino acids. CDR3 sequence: CASSLGIFQPQHF. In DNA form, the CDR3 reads TGTGCCAGCAGTCTAGGGATTTTTCAGCCCCAGCATTTT.

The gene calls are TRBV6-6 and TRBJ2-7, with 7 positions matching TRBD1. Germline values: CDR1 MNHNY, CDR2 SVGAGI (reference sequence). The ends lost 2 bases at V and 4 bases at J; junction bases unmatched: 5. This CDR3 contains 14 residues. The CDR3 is CASSYGAGGYEQYF. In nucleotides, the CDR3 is TGTGCCAGCAGTTACGGGGCAGGGGGTTACGAGCAGTACTTC.

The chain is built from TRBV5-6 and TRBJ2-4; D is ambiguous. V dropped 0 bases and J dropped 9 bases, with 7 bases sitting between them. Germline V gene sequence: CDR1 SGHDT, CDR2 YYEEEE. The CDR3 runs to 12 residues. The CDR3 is CASSLGAGIQYF. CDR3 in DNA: TGTGCCAGCAGCTTGGGGGCAGGCATTCAGTACTTC.

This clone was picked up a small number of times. CDR3 coding DNA: TGTGCCAGCAGCTTAATAAGCGACAATGAGCAGTTCTTC. Amino acids: CASSLISDNEQFF. The V gene is TRBV11-2, the J gene TRBJ2-1; no definite D call. The germline V gene encodes CDR1 SGHAT and CDR2 FQNNGV. V lost 2 bases, J lost 5 bases, and 7 bases lay in between. The CDR3 extends over 13 amino acids.

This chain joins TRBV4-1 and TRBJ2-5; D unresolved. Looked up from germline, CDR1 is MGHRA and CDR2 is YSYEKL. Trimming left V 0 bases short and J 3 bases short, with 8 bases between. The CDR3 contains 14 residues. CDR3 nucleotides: TGCGCCAGCAGCCAAGATAGGAGTAAAGAGACCCAGTACTTC. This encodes CASSQDRSKETQYF.

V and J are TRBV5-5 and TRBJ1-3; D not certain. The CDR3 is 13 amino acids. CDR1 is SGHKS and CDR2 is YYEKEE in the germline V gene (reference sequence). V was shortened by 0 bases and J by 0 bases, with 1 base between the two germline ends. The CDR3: CASSLGSGNTIYF. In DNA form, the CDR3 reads TGTGCCAGCAGCTTGGGCTCTGGAAACACCATATATTTT.

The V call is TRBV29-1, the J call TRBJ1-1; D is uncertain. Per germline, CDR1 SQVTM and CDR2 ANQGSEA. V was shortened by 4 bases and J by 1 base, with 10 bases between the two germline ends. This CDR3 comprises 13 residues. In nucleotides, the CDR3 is TGCAGCGTTGTGGTGGGTCGGAACACTGAAGCTTTCTTT. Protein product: CSVVVGRNTEAFF.

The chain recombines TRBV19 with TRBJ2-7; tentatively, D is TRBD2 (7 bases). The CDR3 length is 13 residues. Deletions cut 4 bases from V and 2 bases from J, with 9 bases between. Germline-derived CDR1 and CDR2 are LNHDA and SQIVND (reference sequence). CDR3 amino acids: CASSSGGPYEQYF. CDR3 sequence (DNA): TGTGCCAGTAGTAGCGGGGGCCCCTACGAGCAGTACTTC.

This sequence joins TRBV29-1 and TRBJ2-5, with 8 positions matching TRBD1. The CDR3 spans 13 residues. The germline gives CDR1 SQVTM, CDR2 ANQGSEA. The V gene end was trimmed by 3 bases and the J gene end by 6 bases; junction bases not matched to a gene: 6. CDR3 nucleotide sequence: TGCAGCGTTGATCCAGGGGGCACTAAGACCCAGTACTTC. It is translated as CSVDPGGTKTQYF.

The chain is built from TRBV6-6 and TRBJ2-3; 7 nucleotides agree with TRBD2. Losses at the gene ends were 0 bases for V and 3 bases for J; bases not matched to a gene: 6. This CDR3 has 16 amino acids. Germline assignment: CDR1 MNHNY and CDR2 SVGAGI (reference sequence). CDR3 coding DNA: TGTGCCAGCAGTTACTCGGGCGGGAGAGGTACAGATACGCAGTATTTT. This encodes CASSYSGGRGTDTQYF.

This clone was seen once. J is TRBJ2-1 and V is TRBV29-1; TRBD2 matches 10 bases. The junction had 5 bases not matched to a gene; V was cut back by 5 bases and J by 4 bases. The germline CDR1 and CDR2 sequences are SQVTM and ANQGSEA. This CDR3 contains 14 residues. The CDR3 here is CSVRPTSGYNEQFF. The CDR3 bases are TGCAGCGTTCGCCCGACTAGCGGGTACAATGAGCAGTTCTTC.

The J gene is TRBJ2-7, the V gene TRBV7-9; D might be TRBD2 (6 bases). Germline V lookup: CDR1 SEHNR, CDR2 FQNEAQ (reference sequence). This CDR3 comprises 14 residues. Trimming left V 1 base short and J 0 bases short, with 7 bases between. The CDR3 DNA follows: TGTGCCAGCAGCTTAGGCGGGAACTCCTACGAGCAGTACTTC. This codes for CASSLGGNSYEQYF. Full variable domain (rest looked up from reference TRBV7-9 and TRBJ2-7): DTGVSQNPRHKITKRGQNVTFRCDPISEHNRLYWYRQTLGQGPEFLTYFQNEAQLEKSRLLSDRFSAERPKGSFSTLEIQRTEQGDSAMYLCASSLGGNSYEQYFGPGTRLTVT.

The CDR3 bases are TGTGCCAGCAGTTACTCGGGGGGAAACACTGAAGCTTTCTTT. Protein sequence: CASSYSGGNTEAFF. V usage is TRBV6-6 and J usage is TRBJ1-1; maybe TRBD1 (5 bases). This CDR3 has 14 amino acids. Germline V gene data show CDR1 as MNHNY and CDR2 as SVGAGI (reference sequence). V shed 0 bases and J shed 2 bases, with 7 bases lying between them.